A selection of T cell receptor beta chains follows, all from one sample in a study of cytomegalovirus exposure and HLA in healthy donors. Libraries were prepared by immunoSEQ multiplex PCR; TCRdb keeps only in-frame clonotypes and omits some of them. This sample has 100,000 to 150,000 clones, with more than 9% found just once. Sequenced: PBMCs. All receptors come from a woman younger than 35 in good health and CMV-seropositive. The CDR3 runs from the conserved cysteine through the conserved F or W. D genes are given only for firm matches. Rows may omit the clone size; those that give it use once, few, many or a size class.

d_gene	v_gene	abundance	j_gene	CDR3aa	CDR3nt
TRBD2	TRBV5-4	few	TRBJ2-2	CASSLGLAGGPTGELFF	TGTGCCAGCAGCTTGGGACTAGCGGGAGGGCCAACCGGGGAGCTGTTTTTT
TRBD1	TRBV7-2	few	TRBJ2-2	CASSRRQGPGELFF	TGTGCCAGCAGTCGAAGACAGGGTCCCGGGGAGCTGTTTTTT
.	TRBV2	.	TRBJ1-3	CASSEWVSSTDTRGNTIYF	TGTGCCAGCAGTGAATGGGTTAGTTCGACAGACACTCGGGGAAACACCATATATTTT
TRBD1	TRBV30	.	TRBJ2-1	CAWSPGQVMNEQFF	TGTGCCTGGAGTCCGGGACAGGTAATGAATGAGCAGTTCTTC
TRBD2	TRBV27	few	TRBJ2-1	CASSLIPAGHNEQFF	TGTGCCAGCAGTTTGATCCCAGCGGGGCACAATGAGCAGTTCTTC
TRBD1	TRBV4-2	few	TRBJ1-2	CASSLGQAMGGYTF	TGTGCCAGCAGTCTCGGACAGGCGATGGGGGGCTACACCTTC
TRBD1	TRBV2	few	TRBJ1-1	CASNLGGGRNTEAFF	TGTGCCAGCAATTTAGGGGGCGGAAGGAACACTGAAGCTTTCTTT
TRBD1	TRBV28	few	TRBJ2-3	CASSLTPGGWSDTQYF	TGTGCCAGCAGTTTAACCCCAGGGGGCTGGTCAGATACGCAGTATTTT
TRBD1	TRBV6-5	few	TRBJ1-1	CASSFTTGVNTEAFF	TGTGCCAGCAGTTTTACCACAGGGGTGAACACTGAAGCTTTCTTT
.	TRBV6-5	.	TRBJ1-2	CASSYGGGYTF	TGTGCCAGCAGTTATGGAGGAGGCTACACCTTC
TRBD1	TRBV10-3	.	TRBJ1-1	CAINGQGKNTEAFF	TGTGCCATCAATGGACAGGGGAAGAACACTGAAGCTTTCTTT
TRBD1	TRBV29-1	.	TRBJ2-7	CSVELGTVPNHYEQYF	TGCAGCGTTGAACTTGGGACAGTGCCAAATCACTACGAGCAGTACTTC
.	TRBV18	.	TRBJ1-4	CASSPPARTNEKLFF	TGTGCCAGCTCACCACCGGCCAGAACTAATGAAAAACTGTTTTTT
.	TRBV7-3	few	TRBJ2-1	CASSLTGDEQFF	TGTGCCAGCAGCTTAACAGGGGATGAGCAGTTCTTC
.	TRBV30	few	TRBJ2-3	CAWRMGGGGAQYF	TGTGCCTGGAGAATGGGCGGAGGGGGGGCGCAGTATTTT
TRBD2	TRBV11-3	.	TRBJ2-1	CASSSPTSGGRNEQFF	TGTGCCAGCAGCTCCCCGACTAGCGGGGGGCGGAATGAGCAGTTCTTC
.	TRBV5-1	.	TRBJ2-7	CASSLGPSAYEQYF	TGCGCCAGCAGCTTGGGTCCCAGCGCCTACGAGCAGTACTTC
.	TRBV7-2	.	TRBJ1-2	CASSLSQGNYGYTF	TGTGCCAGCAGCTTAAGCCAGGGGAACTATGGCTACACCTTC
TRBD1	TRBV11-1	.	TRBJ1-1	CASSYQGQVNTEAFF	TGTGCCAGCAGCTACCAAGGACAGGTGAACACTGAAGCTTTCTTT
.	TRBV30	.	TRBJ1-2	CAWSVSEGIYGYTF	TGTGCCTGGAGTGTATCTGAGGGCATCTATGGCTACACCTTC